These T cell receptor beta chains were read from a single sample in a study of cytomegalovirus exposure and HLA in healthy donors. Assay: immunoSEQ multiplex PCR; the TCRdb copy retains only in-frame clones and omits some. The table includes 110,000 to 150,000 clones, more than 9.5% detected once. Sequenced: PBMCs. These receptors were taken from a man aged 50 to 60 in good health and CMV-seronegative. The CDR3 runs from the conserved cysteine through the conserved F or W. A D gene is named only where the DNA matches it firmly.

CDR3 | V | D
CASSLGLAGAYNEQFF | TRBV7-7 | TRBD2
CASSRGQSASYEQYF | TRBV19 | TRBD1
CSVGDRTNYGYTF | TRBV29-1 | .
CATGQRDTYEQYF | TRBV2 | .
CSAASGGEQFF | TRBV20-1 | TRBD2
CASSWALAGELNEQFF | TRBV5-1 | TRBD2
CASSLDRENEQYF | TRBV7-7 | TRBD1
CASTPGLAGLGEQYF | TRBV6-1 | TRBD2
CATSREVTQYYEQYF | TRBV15 | .
CASSPITEGVIYGYTF | TRBV25-1 | .
CASSDKAVFDTQYF | TRBV2 | .
CSVEAGEAFF | TRBV29-1 | .
CASSSQTGGTGYTF | TRBV5-4 | TRBD1
CASSVTVGGGRDNEQFF | TRBV9 | .
CASSYRVREGSNEQFF | TRBV6-5 | .
CASSVQGADYGYTF | TRBV19 | TRBD1
CASSVESQINEKLFF | TRBV9 | .
CASMFAGGEGGELFF | TRBV6-1 | .
CASTAGGSDTQYF | TRBV30 | TRBD2
CASSWRQGEETQYF | TRBV5-1 | TRBD1
CASSVGIGAGEDNEQFF | TRBV9 | TRBD2
CASSLLAGDSTDTQYF | TRBV5-8 | .
CASSPTWLAGITDTQYF | TRBV7-2 | TRBD2
CASSGIAAITDTQYF | TRBV6-5 | .
CASSDGTGNTEAFF | TRBV25-1 | TRBD1
CASSSNGANEKLFF | TRBV5-1 | .
CASSYSGQGRYEQYF | TRBV6-5 | TRBD1
CASSATSGLVAGELFF | TRBV9 | TRBD2
CASSPSGGAKRYEQYF | TRBV7-3 | TRBD2
CAWSVHRLRTGATNEKLFF | TRBV30 | .
CASSQDGQVRDTQYF | TRBV4-2 | .
CASSPGHGEETQYF | TRBV5-1 | .
CAWSVGLDTQYF | TRBV30 | .
CASRISSNYGYTF | TRBV28 | .
CASSQVLGGTEAFF | TRBV4-1 | .
CASSLGGSGVGELFF | TRBV11-2 | .
CAWSVRRSTNEKLFF | TRBV30 | .
CASSENWSGINYGYTF | TRBV6-1 | .
CASSYSKGLGNTIYF | TRBV6-5 | .
CASGGISNQPQHF | TRBV6-1 | .
CASSVKGLALTTDTQYF | TRBV10-2 | TRBD2
CASSLGDTQYF | TRBV6-6 | .
CASSLYGGSNTGELFF | TRBV13 | .
CASSQDIPNTEAFF | TRBV4-1 | .
CASSPRTSGWETQYF | TRBV2 | TRBD2
CASSLTPHGQGVTDTQYF | TRBV7-3 | TRBD1
CASSSHSTGETQYF | TRBV11-1 | .
CASSLGGTGGDYYTF | TRBV28 | .
CASSGWGGEETYEQYF | TRBV2 | TRBD2
CASSARRAVGTDTQYF | TRBV9 | .
CASSQGRQGSTDTQYF | TRBV4-1 | TRBD1